This T cell receptor (beta chain) was captured by sequencing in a study of blood T cell repertoires in COVID-19. Study-level information: Researchers got acute and convalescent COVID-19 samples from the United States, Italy and Spain. Sample material is recorded as cDNA or gDNA derived from T cells, B-cell-depleted T cells, or PBMCs.

Trimming cost V 5 bases and J 6 bases, with 5 bases left between them. The CDR3 length is 12 residues. Germline CDR1 and CDR2: LNHDA and SQIVND (reference sequence). This clone was seen only once. Original processing methods: From reference gene primer amplification, estimates of nucleated cell counts were derived. This table comes from immunoSEQ multiplex PCR, and its TCRdb copy is limited to in-frame clones, with some not included. Clone size and the V and J calls come from that table; the DNA yielded D and trimming. The sample lists around 80,000 clones, under 80% occurring once. Sequencing used peripheral blood. The chain links TRBV19 to TRBJ1-6; unclear D gene. This clonotype was sampled from a woman aged 80 or over with active or convalescent COVID-19. The CDR3 DNA reads TGTGCCAGTAGTCTCCCTAATTCACCCCTCCACTTT. As protein: CASSLPNSPLHF.